These T cell receptor beta chains were read from a single sample in a study of blood T cell repertoires in COVID-19. Repertoires were generated with immunoSEQ multiplex PCR, while TCRdb's copy carries only in-frame clones and drops some. The table includes under 250,000 clones, around nine tenths detected once. The material sequenced was peripheral blood. These receptors all come from a woman aged 55-75 years who had recovered from COVID-19. The CDR3 runs from the conserved cysteine through the conserved F or W. The D gene is left open where the match is weak. A clone size is listed for some rows: how often the clone was seen (once, few, many), or a class if it is expanded.

V gene	CDR3 length	clone size	J gene	D gene	CDR3 protein	CDR3 DNA
TRBV25-1	13	-	TRBJ1-2	-	CASSEYGGDGYTF	TGTGCCAGCAGTGAATACGGAGGGGATGGCTACACCTTC
TRBV11-3	19	-	TRBJ1-4	TRBD1	CASTIRAYRGYATNEKLFF	TGTGCCAGCACCATTAGGGCCTACAGGGGATATGCAACTAATGAAAAACTGTTTTTT
TRBV11-2	13	-	TRBJ2-2	TRBD1	CASRQGYTGELFF	TGTGCCAGCAGACAGGGGTACACCGGGGAGCTGTTTTTT
TRBV28	18	-	TRBJ2-3	TRBD2	CASSFDSGGAGGTDTQYF	TGTGCCAGCAGTTTTGATAGCGGGGGGGCCGGGGGCACAGATACGCAGTATTTT
TRBV19	17	-	TRBJ2-2	-	CASSPPGYWAGTGELFF	TGTGCCAGTAGTCCCCCAGGGTATTGGGCAGGCACCGGGGAGCTGTTTTTT
TRBV27	14	-	TRBJ2-7	-	CASRPLTGGYEQYF	TGTGCCAGCCGACCCTTGACAGGAGGCTACGAGCAGTACTTC
TRBV11-2	14	few	TRBJ1-6	TRBD1	CASRLGQGPSPLHF	TGTGCCAGCAGATTAGGACAGGGACCCTCACCCCTCCACTTT
TRBV27	13	-	TRBJ2-1	-	CASSPPVYNEQFF	TGTGCCAGCAGCCCCCCCGTCTACAATGAGCAGTTCTTC
TRBV9	14	-	TRBJ1-6	TRBD1	CASSVGQHNSPLHF	TGTGCCAGCAGCGTGGGACAGCATAATTCACCCCTCCACTTT
TRBV19	15	-	TRBJ1-1	TRBD1	CASGPNPDRVTEAFF	TGTGCCAGTGGACCAAACCCCGACAGGGTTACTGAAGCTTTCTTT
TRBV27	15	-	TRBJ2-7	TRBD2	CATRDSGADRNEQYF	TGTGCCACCCGAGATAGCGGGGCTGATCGGAACGAGCAGTACTTC
TRBV14	15	-	TRBJ2-2	TRBD1	CASSQGTGNTGELFF	TGTGCCAGCAGCCAAGGGACAGGGAACACCGGGGAGCTGTTTTTT
TRBV6-5	15	once	TRBJ2-7	-	CASKFEAGLRNEQYF	TGTGCCAGCAAATTTGAGGCGGGGCTTAGGAACGAGCAGTACTTC
TRBV5-1	13	-	TRBJ2-1	-	CASSADSYNEQFF	TGCGCCAGCAGCGCAGACAGCTACAATGAGCAGTTCTTC
TRBV13	14	-	TRBJ2-7	TRBD1	CASSTGQGFYEQYF	TGTGCCAGCAGCACGGGACAGGGTTTTTACGAGCAGTACTTC
TRBV5-1	13	-	TRBJ2-5	-	CASSPDSLETQYF	TGCGCCAGCAGCCCCGACTCCCTGGAGACCCAGTACTTC
TRBV28	20	-	TRBJ2-2	TRBD1	CASRHPTGRPKLRNTGELFF	TGTGCCAGCAGACATCCGACAGGGCGGCCAAAACTACGAAACACCGGGGAGCTGTTTTTT
TRBV7-9	12	-	TRBJ2-7	-	CASSLIGQSQYF	TGTGCCAGCAGCTTAATTGGACAAAGTCAGTACTTC
TRBV7-3	14	-	TRBJ1-1	-	CASSPSKEGDEAFF	TGTGCCAGCAGCCCCTCAAAAGAGGGGGATGAAGCTTTCTTT
TRBV2	12	-	TRBJ2-3	-	CASRAQADTQYF	TGTGCCAGCAGGGCCCAAGCAGATACGCAGTATTTT
TRBV12-5	16	-	TRBJ1-4	-	CASGLEPDSLNEKLFF	TGTGCTAGTGGTTTGGAACCTGACAGCCTTAATGAAAAACTGTTTTTT
TRBV7-3	13	-	TRBJ1-1	TRBD1	CASSYQGDTEAFF	TGTGCCAGCAGCTACCAGGGGGACACTGAAGCTTTCTTT
TRBV21-1	16	-	TRBJ2-7	-	CATSPLGAAVIYEQYF	TGTGCCACCTCCCCCCTGGGGGCGGCGGTTATCTACGAGCAGTACTTC
TRBV2	14	-	TRBJ2-1	-	CASYWDSAVDEQFF	TGTGCCAGCTATTGGGACTCAGCGGTGGATGAGCAGTTCTTC
TRBV13	16	-	TRBJ2-3	TRBD2	CASSSLRGGGTDTQYF	TGTGCCAGCAGCTCCCTCCGGGGGGGCGGCACAGATACGCAGTATTTT
TRBV6-5	15	-	TRBJ2-1	-	CASSRRHTSYNEQFF	TGTGCCAGCAGTCGTCGACACACCTCCTACAATGAGCAGTTCTTC
TRBV7-8	16	-	TRBJ2-2	TRBD1	CASSQGGQGNTGELFF	TGTGCCAGCAGCCAGGGGGGACAGGGGAACACCGGGGAGCTGTTTTTT
TRBV28	12	-	TRBJ1-2	-	CASSTNRDGYTF	TGTGCCAGCAGTACCAACAGGGATGGCTACACCTTC
TRBV5-6	16	-	TRBJ1-2	TRBD1	CASSSRRDSLNYGYTF	TGTGCCAGCAGTTCCCGACGGGACAGCCTTAACTATGGCTACACCTTC
TRBV19	17	-	TRBJ2-2	TRBD1	CASSNQYTGGASGELFF	TGTGCCAGTAGTAACCAATACACAGGGGGCGCGTCCGGGGAGCTGTTTTTT
TRBV25-1	13	-	TRBJ1-2	-	CASSSSHNYGYTF	TGTGCCAGCTCTAGCAGCCATAACTATGGCTACACCTTC
TRBV3-1/TRBV3-2	17	-	TRBJ2-3	-	CASSPRTVTESTDTQYF	TGTGCCAGCAGCCCGAGGACAGTAACGGAAAGCACAGATACGCAGTATTTT
TRBV19	15	few	TRBJ1-1	-	CASSIPGRRNTEAFF	TGTGCCAGTAGTATCCCCGGGAGGCGGAACACTGAAGCTTTCTTT
TRBV5-4	14	-	TRBJ1-1	TRBD1	CASSSQSRDSKAFF	TGTGCCAGCAGCTCTCAGTCCCGGGACAGCAAAGCTTTCTTT
TRBV27	13	-	TRBJ2-7	TRBD1	CASRANDRVEQYF	TGTGCCAGCAGAGCAAACGACAGGGTTGAGCAGTACTTC
TRBV19	14	-	TRBJ1-1	-	CASSRRDKNTEAFF	TGTGCCAGTAGCAGACGGGACAAGAACACTGAAGCTTTCTTT
TRBV27	14	-	TRBJ2-1	-	CASRRAEAYNEQFF	TGTGCCAGCAGGCGGGCAGAAGCCTACAATGAGCAGTTCTTC
TRBV16	16	-	TRBJ1-3	-	CASSQSPGGDGNTIYF	TGTGCCAGCAGCCAATCTCCGGGAGGAGATGGAAACACCATATATTTT
TRBV5-1	14	-	TRBJ2-7	-	CASSTLTGPYEQYF	TGCGCCAGCAGCACATTGACAGGACCCTACGAGCAGTACTTC
TRBV2	16	once	TRBJ1-2	-	CASSPPGGVANYGYTF	TGTGCCAGCAGCCCCCCTGGGGGGGTAGCTAACTATGGCTACACCTTC
TRBV7-2	15	-	TRBJ2-2	-	CASSLRAGEIGELFF	TGTGCCAGCAGCTTAAGAGCAGGGGAGATCGGGGAGCTGTTTTTT
TRBV12-3/TRBV12-4	12	-	TRBJ2-3	-	CASSLSTDTQYF	TGTGCCAGCAGCCTTAGCACAGATACGCAGTATTTT
TRBV2	14	-	TRBJ2-5	TRBD2	CASRGTSGEETQYF	TGTGCCAGCAGGGGGACTAGCGGGGAAGAGACCCAGTACTTC